These 15 T cell receptor beta chains originate from one sample sequenced in a study of cytomegalovirus exposure and HLA in healthy donors. PCR used 60 Vbeta primers and 13 Jbeta primers. Measured with immunoSEQ multiplex PCR; TCRdb has only the in-frame clones, and not every one. This sample carries 150,000 or so clones, about three quarters of them seen once, and the ten largest clones take roughly 10%. The sequenced sample consisted of PBMCs. Every receptor here comes from a man aged 25 to 45 in good health and CMV-seropositive.

This chain uses TRBV5-6 with TRBJ1-3, with D perhaps matching TRBD1 (5 bases). Germline CDR1 and CDR2: SGHDT and YYEEEE. The CDR3 has 14 amino acids. The V end lost 9 bases, the J end lost 3 bases, and 16 bases lay between the germline ends. CDR3 sequence: CATRSRGYGNTIYF. CDR3 nucleotide sequence: TGTGCCACTCGAAGTAGGGGCTATGGAAACACCATATATTTT.

The V call is TRBV28, the J call TRBJ1-3; D not resolved. The V end lost 5 bases, the J end lost 2 bases, and 4 bases lay between the germline ends. CDR3 size: 12 residues. Germline V gene data show CDR1 as MDHEN and CDR2 as SYDVKM. In DNA form, the CDR3 reads TGTGCCAGCAGTCCGGCTGGAAACACCATATATTTT. As protein: CASSPAGNTIYF.

CDR3 bases: TGTGCCAGCACCGTAGGGGATTTCGACACTGAAGCTTTCTTT. It is translated as CASTVGDFDTEAFF. This chain links TRBV5-6 with TRBJ1-1; a weak D match, TRBD1 (5 bases). V lost 6 bases to trimming and J lost 3 bases, with 15 bases between them. CDR1 SGHDT and CDR2 YYEEEE come from the germline V gene. The CDR3 extends over 14 amino acids. The variable domain in full, completed from reference TRBV5-6 and TRBJ1-1, reads DAGVTQSPTHLIKTRGQQVTLRCSPKSGHDTVSWYQQALGQGPQFIFQYYEEEERQRGNFPDRFSGHQFPNYSSELNVNALLLGDSALYLCASTVGDFDTEAFFGQGTRLTVV.

The chain is built from TRBV11-3 and TRBJ1-1; unclear D gene. This CDR3 spans 15 amino acids. V gave up 6 bases and J gave up 1 base, with 15 bases separating them. CDR1 SGHNT and CDR2 YENEEA come from the germline V gene. CDR3 bases: TGTGCCAGCAGTCTTACGCGATCAAGGAACACTGAAGCTTTCTTT. This sequence encodes CASSLTRSRNTEAFF.

V gene TRBV5-1 combines with J gene TRBJ1-1; the D gene is possibly TRBD1 (6 bases). V was shortened by 4 bases and J by 8 bases, with 12 bases between the two germline ends. This CDR3 contains 12 residues. Germline CDR1 reads SGHRS; CDR2 reads YFSETQ. The CDR3 region has the DNA TGCGCCAGCAGCCGTCTAACAGGGGAAGCTTTCTTT. Its protein product is CASSRLTGEAFF.

The chain links TRBV2 to TRBJ2-7; D possibly corresponds to TRBD2 (6 bases). Germline CDR1 SNHLY, CDR2 FYNNEI. This CDR3 is built from 14 residues. V was pared by 6 bases and J by 3 bases, with 15 bases between. In DNA, the CDR3 is TGTGCCAGCAGGGCCGGGACTGCCTTCTACGAGCAGTACTTC. Translated: CASRAGTAFYEQYF.

Of note for this clone: One junction end does not reproduce the germline sequence, and a read error may be involved. This chain connects TRBV7-9 to TRBJ1-2; TRBD1 agrees at 10 bases. There are 17 residues in the CDR3. The germline CDR1 and CDR2 sequences are SEHNR and FQNEAQ (reference sequence). The CDR3 DNA follows: TGTTCCAGCAGCTTAGGGACCGGGACAGGGGATCGGTATGGCTACACCTTC. It encodes CSSSLGTGTGDRYGYTF. The variable domain in full, completed from reference TRBV7-9 and TRBJ1-2, reads DTGVSQNPRHKITKRGQNVTFRCDPISEHNRLYWYRQTLGQGPEFLTYFQNEAQLEKSRLLSDRFSAERPKGSFSTLEIQRTEQGDSAMYLCSSSLGTGTGDRYGYTFGSGTRLTVV.

This clone was counted between two and nine times. The rearrangement links TRBV4-1 to TRBJ2-5; TRBD2 agrees at 10 bases. The CDR3 runs 17 residues. Germline V CDR1 and CDR2: MGHRA, YSYEKL. The J segment lost 0 bases and the V segment lost 4 bases, leaving 8 bases of the junction unmatched. The CDR3: CASSPPSGSGYQETQYF. CDR3 nucleotides: TGCGCCAGCAGCCCCCCTAGCGGGAGCGGATACCAAGAGACCCAGTACTTC.

This clone showed up just once. The chain combines TRBV10-3 with TRBJ2-7; tentative D call: TRBD2 (5 bases). CDR3 length equals 16 residues. Germline V gene data show CDR1 as ENHRY and CDR2 as SYGVKD. Trimming shortened V by 0 bases and J by 4 bases, and 16 bases separated the two germline ends. The CDR3 protein is CAISESVSKGSYEQYF. The CDR3 DNA follows: TGTGCCATCAGTGAGTCGGTGTCGAAAGGGAGTTACGAGCAGTACTTC.

For this clone: The germline gene is not matched at one end of the junction; a read error may be the cause. The rearrangement joins TRBV20-1 to TRBJ1-2; D is possibly TRBD1 (6 bases). The CDR3 contains 10 residues. The germline gives CDR1 DFQATT, CDR2 SNEGSKA (reference sequence). CDR3 DNA: TGCAGTGCTCCTGATCAGGGACAACACTTC. Residues: CSAPDQGQHF.

The rearrangement links TRBV19 to TRBJ2-1; D might be TRBD2 (5 bases). Germline loops: CDR1 LNHDA, CDR2 SQIVND (reference sequence). CDR3 size: 16 residues. V was clipped by 7 bases and J by 0 bases, with 16 bases between them. CDR3 protein: CASTRSPGSSYNEQFF. The CDR3, as DNA: TGTGCCAGTACCCGATCCCCGGGGAGCTCCTACAATGAGCAGTTCTTC. The full variable domain, in which reference TRBV19 and TRBJ2-1 provide the parts outside the CDR3, is DGGITQSPKYLFRKEGQNVTLSCEQNLNHDAMYWYRQDPGQGLRLIYYSQIVNDFQKGDIAEGYSVSREKKESFPLTVTSAQKNPTAFYLCASTRSPGSSYNEQFFGPGTRLTVL.

This clone was detected a few times. The CDR3 bases are TGTGCCAGCATGGGGGGACAGAATGAAAAACTGTTTTTT. It translates to CASMGGQNEKLFF. J is TRBJ1-4 and V is TRBV6-1, with 7 bases identical to TRBD1. There are 13 residues in the CDR3. Germline-derived CDR1 and CDR2 are MNHNS and SASEGT. V lost 7 bases to trimming and J lost 5 bases; unmatched junction nucleotides: 4.

This clone was picked up a small number of times. The chain combines TRBV6-6 with TRBJ2-3; weak D call: TRBD2 (5 bases). Germline V gives CDR1 MNHNY, CDR2 SVGAGI (reference sequence). Between the trimmed V and J ends, which lost 3 bases and 4 bases, there was a span of 8 bases. The CDR3 has 13 residues. CDR3 nucleotides: TGTGCCAGCAGTTATCCACTAGCAGATACGCAGTATTTT. Protein: CASSYPLADTQYF.

The rearrangement uses TRBV27 and TRBJ2-1; perhaps TRBD2 as D (6 bases). CDR1 MNHEY and CDR2 SMNVEV come from the germline V gene (reference sequence). V was cut by 5 bases and J by 3 bases, with 11 bases left in between. This CDR3 is built from 14 residues. CDR3 amino acids: CASSISGRYNEQFF. CDR3 DNA: TGTGCCAGCAGTATTAGCGGCCGCTACAATGAGCAGTTCTTC.

This chain connects TRBV6-1 to TRBJ1-2; D not certain. The CDR3 sequence is 14 residues long. V was clipped by 7 bases and J by 7 bases, with 19 bases between them. Germline V lookup: CDR1 MNHNS, CDR2 SASEGT. CDR3 nucleotides: TGTGCCAGCATAGAGGAGGGAAATGGTAGTGGCTACACCTTC. It encodes CASIEEGNGSGYTF.